The rows below give T cell receptor beta chains drawn from one sample of a study of T cell changes during pregnancy in multiple sclerosis. Clones were sequenced by immunoSEQ multiplex PCR, and TCRdb holds only the in-frame ones, with some missing. This table holds some 20,000 clones, roughly nine tenths found once. Sequencing was performed on CD4+ T cells from peripheral blood mononuclear cells, taken in the third trimester of pregnancy. The receptors were sampled from a female donor in good health, enrolled as a control in a pregnancy study. CDR3s include the opening cysteine and the closing phenylalanine or tryptophan. D genes are given only for firm matches. Clone size is not always given. Where it is, it says once, few, many or a class for expanded clones.

V,J,size,D,CDR3,DNA
TRBV10-3,TRBJ1-2,NA,NA,CAISDNYAGTDGYTF,TGTGCCATCAGTGATAATTATGCAGGGACTGATGGCTACACCTTC
TRBV15,TRBJ2-5,NA,NA,CATSREITRAAETQYF,TGTGCCACCAGCAGAGAGATCACGAGGGCAGCAGAGACCCAGTACTTC
TRBV5-5,TRBJ2-7,NA,NA,CASSLYREFYEQYF,TGTGCCAGCAGCTTGTATCGGGAGTTCTACGAGCAGTACTTC
TRBV6-4,TRBJ1-2,once,TRBD1,CASRGDRSSYGYTF,TGTGCCAGCAGGGGGGACAGGAGCTCCTATGGCTACACCTTC
TRBV6-1,TRBJ1-6,NA,NA,CASYWGGSYNSPLHF,TGTGCCAGCTATTGGGGAGGCTCCTATAATTCACCCCTCCACTTT
TRBV27,TRBJ1-2,once,NA,CASSRGGDNYGYTF,TGTGCCAGCAGCCGGGGCGGGGACAACTATGGCTACACCTTC
TRBV6-5,TRBJ1-1,NA,NA,CASSPGQFMNTEAFF,TGTGCCAGCAGCCCTGGACAATTCATGAACACTGAAGCTTTCTTT
TRBV7-9,TRBJ2-1,once,TRBD2,CASSFDLGLGGEQFF,TGTGCCAGCAGCTTTGATTTGGGGCTCGGGGGGGAGCAGTTCTTC
TRBV25-1,TRBJ2-1,NA,NA,CASATWNEQFF,TGTGCCAGTGCCACTTGGAATGAGCAGTTCTTC
TRBV27,TRBJ2-1,NA,NA,CASSRDTSYNEQFF,TGTGCCAGCAGCCGAGATACTTCATACAATGAGCAGTTCTTC
TRBV5-1,TRBJ1-2,NA,TRBD1,CASSYSGTGGDGPRGYTF,TGCGCCAGCAGTTACTCCGGGACAGGGGGCGATGGACCTCGGGGCTACACCTTC
TRBV5-1,TRBJ1-6,few,TRBD1,CASSAGQSNSPLHF,TGCGCCAGCAGCGCGGGACAGAGTAATTCACCCCTCCACTTT
TRBV11-2,TRBJ2-7,once,TRBD1,CASSLDRGQGDEQYF,TGTGCCAGCAGCTTAGATAGGGGACAGGGTGACGAGCAGTACTTC
TRBV5-1,TRBJ1-1,few,TRBD1,CASSLRGQGNTEAFF,TGCGCCAGCAGCTTGCGCGGACAGGGGAACACTGAAGCTTTCTTT
TRBV9,TRBJ1-1,few,NA,CASSVEGVNTEAFF,TGTGCCAGCAGCGTAGAAGGAGTGAACACTGAAGCTTTCTTT
TRBV6-5,TRBJ1-2,NA,NA,CASSYGQNDGYTF,TGTGCCAGCAGTTACGGACAGAATGATGGCTACACCTTC
TRBV15,TRBJ1-2,NA,NA,CATSTSGRTHGYTF,TGTGCCACCAGCACGTCAGGGAGGACCCATGGCTACACCTTC
TRBV7-6,TRBJ2-7,NA,TRBD1,CASSPIGRDRYPEQYF,TGTGCCAGCAGCCCAATAGGGCGGGACAGGTACCCCGAGCAGTACTTC
TRBV7-2,TRBJ2-2,NA,NA,CASSLERYTGELFF,TGTGCCAGCAGCCTGGAGCGTTACACCGGGGAGCTGTTTTTT
TRBV2,TRBJ1-1,NA,TRBD1,CASSEAGGQLNTEAFF,TGTGCCAGCAGTGAAGCGGGGGGACAGTTGAACACTGAAGCTTTCTTT